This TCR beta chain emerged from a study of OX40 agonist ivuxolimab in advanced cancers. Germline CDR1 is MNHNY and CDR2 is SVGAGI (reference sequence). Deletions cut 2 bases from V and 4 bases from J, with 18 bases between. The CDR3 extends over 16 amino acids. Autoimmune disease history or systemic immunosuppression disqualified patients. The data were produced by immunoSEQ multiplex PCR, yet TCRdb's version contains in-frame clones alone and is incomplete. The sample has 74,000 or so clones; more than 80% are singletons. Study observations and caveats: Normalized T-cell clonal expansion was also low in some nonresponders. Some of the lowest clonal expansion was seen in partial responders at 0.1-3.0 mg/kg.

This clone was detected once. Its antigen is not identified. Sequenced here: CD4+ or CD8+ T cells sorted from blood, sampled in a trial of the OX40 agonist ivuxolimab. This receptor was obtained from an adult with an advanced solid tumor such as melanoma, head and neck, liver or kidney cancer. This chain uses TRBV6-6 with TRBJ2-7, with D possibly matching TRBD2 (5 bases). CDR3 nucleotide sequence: TGTGCCAGCAGTTACCCAGAGTTGCGGGCAGTGTACGAGCAGTACTTC. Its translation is CASSYPELRAVYEQYF.